The entry below describes one T cell receptor beta chain. The antigen this receptor binds is unknown. Qualities for individual bases were not recorded, and no much larger clone is one base off. The sample originates from a study of blood T cell repertoires in COVID-19 (dated by TCRdb to 2020 to 2021). Background for the entire study: Samples from collaborators originated in the United States, Italy and Spain and spanned both the acute and convalescent phases of COVID-19. The samples were drawn from the first 160 participants of the ongoing ImmuneRACE study and from more than 1,000 subjects provided by 6 global collaborators. Subjects who had been exposed to COVID-19, were actively infected with it, or had recovered from it provided the deeply sampled blood TCRbeta repertoires that made up the dataset. The sample metadata nearly always contained a de-identified subject ID, COVID-19 status, age in years and sex. The prospective study material was composed of cDNA or gDNA derived from T cells, B-cell-depleted T cells, or PBMCs. Where HLA class I and class II types were available, the types were taken from metadata supplied by the sample provider, not from assay-based typing. The repertoires were released in a freely available public database intended as a resource for research on the immune response to SARS-CoV-2. Study-wide conclusions, independent of this receptor: How much clinical and demographic metadata was included differed by source and by participant, and the metadata was provided uncurated.

The collaborating institutions used their own protocols to collect whole blood in K2EDTA tubes. For TCRbeta analysis, collaborator samples were shipped as frozen whole blood, as isolated PBMCs, or as DNA extracted from either sample type. CDR3 length: 14 amino acids, cysteine to phenylalanine. Only CDR3 DNA remains: 42 bases, in frame from the first base. V is pared back by 0 bases and J by 9 bases, with 13 bases lying between the germline termini. The germline V gene (reference sequence) gives CDR1 as LGHDT and CDR2 as YNNKEL. TCRbeta CDR3 regions were amplified from genomic DNA by means of the immunoSEQ Assay, a bias-controlled multiplex PCR. Per the authors' processing: The number of nucleated cells in each sample was estimated from the amplification of reference gene primers within the assay. To quantify the absolute abundance of each unique TCRbeta CDR3 rearrangement, sequence reads were collapsed and filtered. For each sample, productive Simpson clonality was calculated as the square root of Simpson's diversity index across productive rearrangements. TCRdb provides this immuneACCESS table in a form limited to in-frame rearrangements. Some clones are lacking; in checked studies, under half of them reflect an unresolved V gene, and why the rest are absent is not known. The V and J calls and clone size are taken from that table; D and trimming were inferred from the DNA. In this sample the table shows hundreds of thousands of clones, around four fifths of which occur a single time. Jointly, the top ten make up over 3.5% of the sample.

The sequence is built from TRBV3-1 (or the pseudogene TRBV3-2) and TRBJ2-3; the D gene remains uncertain. What was sequenced was peripheral blood. This clonotype was obtained from a woman in her forties or fifties with active or convalescent COVID-19. The CDR3 protein sequence reads: CASSQDLLSVTQYF. The DNA sequence follows: TGTGCCAGCAGCCAAGATTTGTTAAGCGTCACGCAGTATTTT.